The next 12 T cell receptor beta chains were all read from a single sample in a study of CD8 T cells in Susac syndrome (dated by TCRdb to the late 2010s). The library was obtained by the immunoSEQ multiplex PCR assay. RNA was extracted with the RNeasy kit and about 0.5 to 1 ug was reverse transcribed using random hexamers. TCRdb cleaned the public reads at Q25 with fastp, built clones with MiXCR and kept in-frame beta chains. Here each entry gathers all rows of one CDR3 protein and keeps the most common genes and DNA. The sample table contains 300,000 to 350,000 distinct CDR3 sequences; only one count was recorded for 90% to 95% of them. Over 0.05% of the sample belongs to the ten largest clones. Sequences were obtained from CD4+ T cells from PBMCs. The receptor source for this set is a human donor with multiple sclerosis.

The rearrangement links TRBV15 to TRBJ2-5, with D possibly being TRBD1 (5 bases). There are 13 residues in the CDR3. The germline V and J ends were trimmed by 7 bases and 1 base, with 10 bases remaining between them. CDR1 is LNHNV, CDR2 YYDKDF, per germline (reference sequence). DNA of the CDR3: TGTGCCACCACTCAGGGTACCCAAGAGACCCAGTACTTC. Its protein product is CATTQGTQETQYF.

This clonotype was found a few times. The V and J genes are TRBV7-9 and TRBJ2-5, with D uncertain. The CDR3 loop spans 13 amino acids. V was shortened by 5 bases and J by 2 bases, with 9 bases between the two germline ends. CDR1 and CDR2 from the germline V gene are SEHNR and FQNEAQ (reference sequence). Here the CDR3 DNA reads TGTGCCAGCAGCCAGGACCTTCAAGAGACCCAGTACTTC. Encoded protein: CASSQDLQETQYF.

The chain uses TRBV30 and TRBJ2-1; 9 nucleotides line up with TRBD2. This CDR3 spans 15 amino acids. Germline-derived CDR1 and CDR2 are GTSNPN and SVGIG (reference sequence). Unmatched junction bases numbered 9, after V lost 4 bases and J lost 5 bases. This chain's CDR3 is CAWTSRGGPHNEQFF. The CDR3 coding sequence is TGTGCCTGGACTTCGCGGGGGGGCCCTCACAATGAGCAGTTCTTC.

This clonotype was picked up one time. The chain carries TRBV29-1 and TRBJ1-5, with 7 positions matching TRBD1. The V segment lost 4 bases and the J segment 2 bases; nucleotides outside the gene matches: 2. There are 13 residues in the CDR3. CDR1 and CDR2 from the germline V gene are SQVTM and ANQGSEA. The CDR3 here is CSVGTGGNQPQHF. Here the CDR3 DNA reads TGCAGCGTTGGGACAGGAGGCAATCAGCCCCAGCATTTT.

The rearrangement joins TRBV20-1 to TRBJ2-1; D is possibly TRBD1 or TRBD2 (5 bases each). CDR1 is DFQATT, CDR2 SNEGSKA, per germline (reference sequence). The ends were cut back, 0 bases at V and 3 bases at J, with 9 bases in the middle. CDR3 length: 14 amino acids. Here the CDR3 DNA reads TGCAGTGCTAGAGATCCGGGGCGCTACAATGAGCAGTTCTTC. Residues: CSARDPGRYNEQFF.

DNA of the CDR3: TGTGCCAGCAGCCCAGGGTGGGGCACTGAAGCTTTCTTT. Its protein product is CASSPGWGTEAFF. The genes are TRBV7-9 and TRBJ1-1; maybe TRBD1 (5 bases). Deletions cut 5 bases from V and 4 bases from J, with 11 bases between. Germline loops: CDR1 SEHNR, CDR2 FQNEAQ (reference sequence). The CDR3 runs to 13 residues.

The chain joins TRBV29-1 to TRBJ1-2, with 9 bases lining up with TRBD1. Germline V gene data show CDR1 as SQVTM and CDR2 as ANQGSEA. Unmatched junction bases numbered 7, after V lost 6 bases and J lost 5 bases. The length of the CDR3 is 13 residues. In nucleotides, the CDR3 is TGCAGCGTCAGGACAGGGGTTTCGTATGGCTACACCTTC. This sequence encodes CSVRTGVSYGYTF.

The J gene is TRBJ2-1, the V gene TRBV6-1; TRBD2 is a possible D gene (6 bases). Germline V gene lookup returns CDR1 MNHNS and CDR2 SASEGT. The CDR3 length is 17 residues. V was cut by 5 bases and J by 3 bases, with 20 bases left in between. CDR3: CASSLIAARMSYNEQFF. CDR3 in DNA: TGTGCCAGCAGTCTCATAGCGGCACGGATGAGCTACAATGAGCAGTTCTTC.

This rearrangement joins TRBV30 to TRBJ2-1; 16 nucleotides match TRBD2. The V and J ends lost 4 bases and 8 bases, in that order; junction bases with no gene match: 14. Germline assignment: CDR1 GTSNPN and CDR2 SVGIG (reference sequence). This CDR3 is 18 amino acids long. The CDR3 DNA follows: TGTGCCTGGAACCCGGGACTAGCGGGGGGGACATCTCTGGATGAGCAGTTCTTC. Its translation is CAWNPGLAGGTSLDEQFF.

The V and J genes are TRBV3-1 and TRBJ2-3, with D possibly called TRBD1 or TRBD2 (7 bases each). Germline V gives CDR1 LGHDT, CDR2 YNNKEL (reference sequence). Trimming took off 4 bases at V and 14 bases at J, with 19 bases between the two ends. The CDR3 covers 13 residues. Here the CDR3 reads CASSPRGGGARYF. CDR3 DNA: TGTGCCAGCAGCCCAAGGGGAGGGGGCGCCAGGTATTTT.

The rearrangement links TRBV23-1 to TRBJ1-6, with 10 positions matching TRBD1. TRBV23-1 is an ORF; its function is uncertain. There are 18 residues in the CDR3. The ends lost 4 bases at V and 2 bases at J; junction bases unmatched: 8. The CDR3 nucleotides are TGCGCCAGCAGTCGCCCCGGGACAGGGGAGACCTATAATTCACCCCTCCACTTT. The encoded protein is CASSRPGTGETYNSPLHF.

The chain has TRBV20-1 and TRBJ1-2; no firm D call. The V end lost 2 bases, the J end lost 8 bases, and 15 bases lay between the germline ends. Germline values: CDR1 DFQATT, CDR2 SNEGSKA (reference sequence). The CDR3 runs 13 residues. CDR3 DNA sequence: TGCAGTGCTAGACCCGGACCCCCTATGGGCTACACCTTC. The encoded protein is CSARPGPPMGYTF.